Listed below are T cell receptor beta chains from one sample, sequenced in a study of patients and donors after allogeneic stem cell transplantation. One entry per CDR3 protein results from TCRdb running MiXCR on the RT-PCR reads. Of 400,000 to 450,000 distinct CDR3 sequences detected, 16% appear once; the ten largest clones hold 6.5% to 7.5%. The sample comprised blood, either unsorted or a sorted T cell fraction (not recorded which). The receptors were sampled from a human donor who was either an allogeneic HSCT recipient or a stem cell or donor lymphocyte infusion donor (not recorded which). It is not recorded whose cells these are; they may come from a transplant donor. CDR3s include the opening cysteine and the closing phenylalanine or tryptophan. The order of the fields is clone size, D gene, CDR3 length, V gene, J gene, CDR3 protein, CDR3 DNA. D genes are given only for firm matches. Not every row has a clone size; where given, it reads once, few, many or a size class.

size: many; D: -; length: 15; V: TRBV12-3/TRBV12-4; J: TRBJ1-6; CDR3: CASSPGSSYNSPLHF; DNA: TGTGCCAGCAGTCCAGGGAGCTCCTATAATTCACCCCTCCACTTT
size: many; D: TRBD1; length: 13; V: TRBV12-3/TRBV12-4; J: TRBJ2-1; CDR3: CASTTDRVNEQFF; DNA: TGTGCCAGCACCACGGACAGGGTGAATGAGCAGTTCTTC
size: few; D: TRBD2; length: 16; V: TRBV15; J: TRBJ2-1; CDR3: CATSKEVTSRHNEQFF; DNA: TGTGCCACCAGCAAAGAGGTGACTAGCAGACACAATGAGCAGTTCTTC
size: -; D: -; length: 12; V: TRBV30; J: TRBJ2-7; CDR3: CAWSAGFYEQYF; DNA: TGTGCCTGGAGTGCGGGATTCTACGAGCAGTACTTC
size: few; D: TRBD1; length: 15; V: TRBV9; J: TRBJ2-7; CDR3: CASSLGQGVNYEQYF; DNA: TGTGCCAGCAGCCTGGGACAGGGGGTCAACTACGAGCAGTACTTC
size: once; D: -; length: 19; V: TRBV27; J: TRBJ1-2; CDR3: CASSSRRQLAQTPNYGYTF; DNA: TGTGCCAGCAGTTCCCGACGACAGTTGGCGCAGACCCCTAACTATGGCTACACCTTC
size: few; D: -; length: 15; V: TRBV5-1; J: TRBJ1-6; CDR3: CASSWDGLQRSPLHF; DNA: TGCGCCAGCAGCTGGGACGGACTGCAAAGGTCACCCCTCCACTTT
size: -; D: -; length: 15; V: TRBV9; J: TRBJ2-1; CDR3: CASSPTSNQDNEQFF; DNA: TGTGCCAGCAGCCCCACTAGCAATCAGGACAATGAGCAGTTCTTC
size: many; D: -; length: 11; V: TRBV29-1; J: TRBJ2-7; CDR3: CSVEDRTVKYF; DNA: TGCAGCGTTGAAGACAGGACGGTTAAGTACTTC
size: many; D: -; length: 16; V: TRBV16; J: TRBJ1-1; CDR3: CASSQLVWDADTEAFF; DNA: TGTGCCAGCAGCCAATTAGTGTGGGATGCCGACACTGAAGCTTTCTTT
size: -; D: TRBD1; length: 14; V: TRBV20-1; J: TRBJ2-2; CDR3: CSAPGTGVPGELFF; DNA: TGCAGTGCTCCAGGGACAGGGGTCCCCGGGGAGCTGTTTTTT